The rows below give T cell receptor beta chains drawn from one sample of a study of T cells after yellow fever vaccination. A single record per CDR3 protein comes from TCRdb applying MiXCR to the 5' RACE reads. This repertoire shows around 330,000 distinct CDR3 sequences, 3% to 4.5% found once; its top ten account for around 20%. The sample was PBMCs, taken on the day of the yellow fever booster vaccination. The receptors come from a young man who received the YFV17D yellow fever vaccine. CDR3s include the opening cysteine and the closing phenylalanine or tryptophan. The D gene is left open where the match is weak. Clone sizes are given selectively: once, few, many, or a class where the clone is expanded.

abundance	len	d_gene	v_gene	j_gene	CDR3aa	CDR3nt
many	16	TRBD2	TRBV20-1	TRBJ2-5	CSASKPGLAGEETQYF	TGCAGTGCTAGCAAACCGGGACTAGCGGGGGAGGAGACCCAGTACTTC
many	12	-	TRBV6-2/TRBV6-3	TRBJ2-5	CASSYPFETQYF	TGTGCCAGCAGTTATCCGTTTGAGACCCAGTACTTC
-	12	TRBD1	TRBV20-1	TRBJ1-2	CSARQGMGGYTF	TGCAGTGCAAGACAGGGGATGGGCGGCTACACCTTC
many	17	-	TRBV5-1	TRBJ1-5	CASSLLGGGGPNQPQHF	TGCGCCAGCAGCCTCCTAGGAGGCGGGGGCCCTAATCAGCCCCAGCATTTT
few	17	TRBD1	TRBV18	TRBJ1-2	CASSPSRPGQGNYGYTF	TGTGCCAGCTCACCGAGCAGGCCGGGACAGGGAAACTATGGCTACACCTTC
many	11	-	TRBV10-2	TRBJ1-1	CASSEATEAFF	TGCGCCAGCAGTGAAGCCACTGAAGCTTTCTTT
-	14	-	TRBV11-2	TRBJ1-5	CASSLDQGDQPQHF	TGTGCCAGCAGCTTAGATCAAGGGGATCAGCCCCAGCATTTT
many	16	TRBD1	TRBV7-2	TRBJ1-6	CASSLGGQGWGSPLHF	TGTGCCAGCAGCTTAGGGGGACAGGGGTGGGGATCACCCCTCCACTTT
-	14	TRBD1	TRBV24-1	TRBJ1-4	CATSERDRDEKLFF	TGTGCCACCAGTGAGAGGGACAGGGATGAAAAACTGTTTTTT
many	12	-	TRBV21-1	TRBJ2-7	CASWRGPYEQYF	TGTGCCAGCTGGAGAGGGCCCTACGAGCAGTACTTC
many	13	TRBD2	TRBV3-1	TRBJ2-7	CASTQGGAYEQYF	TGTGCCAGCACCCAGGGAGGGGCCTACGAGCAGTACTTC
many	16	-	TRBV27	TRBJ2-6	CASSALGRIGANVLTF	TGTGCCAGCAGTGCCTTAGGGAGAATTGGGGCCAACGTCCTGACTTTC
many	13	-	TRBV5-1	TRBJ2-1	CASSRGWANEQFF	TGCGCCAGCAGCCGCGGTTGGGCCAATGAGCAGTTCTTC
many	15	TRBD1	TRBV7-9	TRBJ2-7	CASSAPGTGGYEQYF	TGTGCCAGCAGCGCCCCCGGGACAGGGGGATACGAGCAGTACTTC
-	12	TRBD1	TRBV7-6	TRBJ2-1	CASGDSYNEQFF	TGTGCCAGTGGGGACAGCTACAATGAGCAGTTCTTC
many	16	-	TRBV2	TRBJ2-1	CASSGPSWEPYNEQFF	TGTGCCAGCAGTGGTCCTTCATGGGAACCCTACAATGAGCAGTTCTTC